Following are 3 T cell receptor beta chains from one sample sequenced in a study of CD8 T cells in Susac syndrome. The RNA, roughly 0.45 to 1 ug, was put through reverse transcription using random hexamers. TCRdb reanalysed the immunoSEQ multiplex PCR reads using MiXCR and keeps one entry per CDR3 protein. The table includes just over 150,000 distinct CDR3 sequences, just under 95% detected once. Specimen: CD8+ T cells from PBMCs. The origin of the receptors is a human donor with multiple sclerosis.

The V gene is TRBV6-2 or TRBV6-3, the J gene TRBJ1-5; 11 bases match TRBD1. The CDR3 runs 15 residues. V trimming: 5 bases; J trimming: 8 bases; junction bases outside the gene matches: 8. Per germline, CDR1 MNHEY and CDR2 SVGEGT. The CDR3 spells CASSPRTGGGKPQHF. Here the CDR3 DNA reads TGTGCCAGCAGTCCCCGGACAGGGGGCGGGAAGCCCCAGCATTTT.

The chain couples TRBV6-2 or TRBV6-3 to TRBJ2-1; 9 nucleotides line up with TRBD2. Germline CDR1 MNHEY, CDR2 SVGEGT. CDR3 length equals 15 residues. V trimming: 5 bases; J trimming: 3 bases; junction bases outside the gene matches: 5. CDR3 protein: CASSHSGGNYNEQFF. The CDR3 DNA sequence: TGTGCCAGCAGTCATAGCGGGGGAAACTACAATGAGCAGTTCTTC.

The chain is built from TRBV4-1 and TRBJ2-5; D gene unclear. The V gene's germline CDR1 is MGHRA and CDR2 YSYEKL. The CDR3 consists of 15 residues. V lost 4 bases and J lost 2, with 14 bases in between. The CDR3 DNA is TGCGCCAGCAGCCCAGGAGAGAGAGGACAAGAGACCCAGTACTTC. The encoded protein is CASSPGERGQETQYF.